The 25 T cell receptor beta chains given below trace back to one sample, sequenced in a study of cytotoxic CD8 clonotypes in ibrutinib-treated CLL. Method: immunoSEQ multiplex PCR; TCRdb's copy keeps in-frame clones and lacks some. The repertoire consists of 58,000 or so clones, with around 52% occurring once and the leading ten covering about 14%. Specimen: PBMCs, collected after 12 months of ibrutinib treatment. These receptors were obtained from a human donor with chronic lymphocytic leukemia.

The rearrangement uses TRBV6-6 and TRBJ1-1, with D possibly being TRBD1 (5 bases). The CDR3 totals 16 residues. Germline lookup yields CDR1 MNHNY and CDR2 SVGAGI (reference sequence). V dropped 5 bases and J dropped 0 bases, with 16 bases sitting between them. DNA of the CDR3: TGTGCCAGCAGTCCCGCGGGACGGAATTTGAACACTGAAGCTTTCTTT. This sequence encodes CASSPAGRNLNTEAFF.

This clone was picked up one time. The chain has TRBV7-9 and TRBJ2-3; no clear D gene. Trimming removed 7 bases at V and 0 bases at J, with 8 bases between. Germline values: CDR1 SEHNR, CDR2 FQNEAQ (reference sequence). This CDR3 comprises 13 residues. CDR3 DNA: TGTGCCAGCACCCAAACTAGCACAGATACGCAGTATTTT. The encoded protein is CASTQTSTDTQYF. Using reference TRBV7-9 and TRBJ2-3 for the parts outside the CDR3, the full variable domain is DTGVSQNPRHKITKRGQNVTFRCDPISEHNRLYWYRQTLGQGPEFLTYFQNEAQLEKSRLLSDRFSAERPKGSFSTLEIQRTEQGDSAMYLCASTQTSTDTQYFGPGTRLTVL.

CDR3 amino acids: CASSRGGNSYNEQFF. The CDR3 DNA reads as TGTGCCAGCAGTCGAGGTGGGAACTCCTACAATGAGCAGTTCTTC. The chain recombines TRBV6-5 with TRBJ2-1, with D uncertain. The CDR3 contains 15 residues. V was shortened by 5 bases and J by 0 bases, with 11 bases between the two germline ends. Germline CDR1 MNHEY, CDR2 SVGAGI.

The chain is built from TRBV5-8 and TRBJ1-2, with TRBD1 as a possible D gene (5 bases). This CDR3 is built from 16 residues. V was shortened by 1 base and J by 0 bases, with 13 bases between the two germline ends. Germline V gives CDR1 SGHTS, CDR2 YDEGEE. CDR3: CASSLSRVLSNYGYTF. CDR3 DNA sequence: TGTGCCAGCAGCTTGTCCAGGGTCCTTTCTAACTATGGCTACACCTTC. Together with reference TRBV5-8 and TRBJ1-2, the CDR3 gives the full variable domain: EAGVTQSPTHLIKTRGQQATLRCSPISGHTSVYWYQQALGLGLQFLLWYDEGEERNRGNFPPRFSGRQFPNYSSELNVNALELEDSALYLCASSLSRVLSNYGYTFGSGTRLTVV.

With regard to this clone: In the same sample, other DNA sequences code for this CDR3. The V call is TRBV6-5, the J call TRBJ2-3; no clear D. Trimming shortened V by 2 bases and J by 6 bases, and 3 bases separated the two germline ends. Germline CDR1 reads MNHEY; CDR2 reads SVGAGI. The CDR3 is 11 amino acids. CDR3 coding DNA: TGTGCCAGCAGTTACGGGGATACGCAGTATTTT. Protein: CASSYGDTQYF.

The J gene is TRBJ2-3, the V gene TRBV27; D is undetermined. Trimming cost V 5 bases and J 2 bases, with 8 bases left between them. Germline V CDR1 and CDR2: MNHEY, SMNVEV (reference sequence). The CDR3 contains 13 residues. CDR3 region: CASSEELTDTQYF. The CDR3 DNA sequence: TGTGCCAGCAGTGAGGAACTCACAGATACGCAGTATTTT.

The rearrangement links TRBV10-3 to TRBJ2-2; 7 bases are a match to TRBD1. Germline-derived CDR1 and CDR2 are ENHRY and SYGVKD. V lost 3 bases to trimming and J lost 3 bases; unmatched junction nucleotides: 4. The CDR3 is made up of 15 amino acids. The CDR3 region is CAISDRQGYTGELFF. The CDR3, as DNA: TGTGCCATCAGTGATCGACAGGGTTACACCGGGGAGCTGTTTTTT.

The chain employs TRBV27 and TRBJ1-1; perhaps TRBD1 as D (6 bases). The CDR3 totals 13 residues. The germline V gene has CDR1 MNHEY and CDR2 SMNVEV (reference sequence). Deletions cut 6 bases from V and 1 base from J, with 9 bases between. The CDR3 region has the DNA TGTGCCAGCAGGAAGACAGGGAACACTGAAGCTTTCTTT. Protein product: CASRKTGNTEAFF.

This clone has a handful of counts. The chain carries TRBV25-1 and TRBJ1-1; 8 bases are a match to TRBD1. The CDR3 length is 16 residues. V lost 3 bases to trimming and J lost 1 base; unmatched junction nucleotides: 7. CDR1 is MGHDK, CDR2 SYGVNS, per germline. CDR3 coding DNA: TGTGCCAGCAGTGATTTACCCGGGACAGGGAACACTGAAGCTTTCTTT. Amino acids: CASSDLPGTGNTEAFF.

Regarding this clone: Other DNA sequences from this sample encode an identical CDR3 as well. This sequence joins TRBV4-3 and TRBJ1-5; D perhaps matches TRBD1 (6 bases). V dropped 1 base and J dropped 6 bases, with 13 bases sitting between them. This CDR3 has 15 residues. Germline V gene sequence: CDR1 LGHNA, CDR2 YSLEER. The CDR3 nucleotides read TGCGCCAGCAGCCAAGGGGGGCAGGGAGGTCAGCCCCAGCATTTT. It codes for CASSQGGQGGQPQHF.

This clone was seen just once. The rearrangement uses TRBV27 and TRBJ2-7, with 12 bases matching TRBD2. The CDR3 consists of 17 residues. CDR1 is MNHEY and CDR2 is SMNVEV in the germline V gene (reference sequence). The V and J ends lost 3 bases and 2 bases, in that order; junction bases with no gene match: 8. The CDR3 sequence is CASSLPPGLAGPYEQYF. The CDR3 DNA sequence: TGTGCCAGCAGTTTGCCCCCCGGACTAGCGGGGCCCTACGAGCAGTACTTC.

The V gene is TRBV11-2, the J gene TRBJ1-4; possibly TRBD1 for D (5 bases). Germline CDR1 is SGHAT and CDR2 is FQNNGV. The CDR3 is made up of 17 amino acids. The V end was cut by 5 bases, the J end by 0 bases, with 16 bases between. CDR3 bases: TGTGCCAGCAGCCCACAGACAGTATCTGCAACTAATGAAAAACTGTTTTTT. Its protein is CASSPQTVSATNEKLFF.

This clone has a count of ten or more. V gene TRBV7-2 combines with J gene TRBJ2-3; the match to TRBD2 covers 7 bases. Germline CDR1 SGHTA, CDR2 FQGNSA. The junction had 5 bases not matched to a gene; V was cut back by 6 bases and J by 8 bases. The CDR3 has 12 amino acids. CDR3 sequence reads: CASRSTSATQYF. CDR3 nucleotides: TGTGCCAGCAGATCTACTAGCGCTACGCAGTATTTT.

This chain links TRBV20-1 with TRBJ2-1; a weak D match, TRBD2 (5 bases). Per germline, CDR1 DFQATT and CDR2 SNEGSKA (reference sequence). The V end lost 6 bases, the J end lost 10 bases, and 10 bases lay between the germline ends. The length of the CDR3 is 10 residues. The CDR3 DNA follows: TGCAGTGCCAGCCGCGGGGAGCAGTTCTTC. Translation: CSASRGEQFF.

CDR3 region: CASSEFSGNYYYNEQFF. Here the CDR3 DNA reads TGTGCCAGCAGTGAGTTTAGCGGGAACTATTACTACAATGAGCAGTTCTTC. The genes are TRBV2 and TRBJ2-1; 8 bases are shared with TRBD2. CDR1 is SNHLY, CDR2 FYNNEI, per germline. This CDR3 spans 17 amino acids. V trimming: 3 bases; J trimming: 3 bases; junction bases outside the gene matches: 10.

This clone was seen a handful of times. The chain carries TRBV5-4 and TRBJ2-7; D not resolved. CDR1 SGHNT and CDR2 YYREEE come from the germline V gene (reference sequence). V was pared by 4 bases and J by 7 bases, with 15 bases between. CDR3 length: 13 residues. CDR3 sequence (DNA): TGTGCCAGCAGCCTGGACCCTTCCGGGGAGCAGTACTTC. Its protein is CASSLDPSGEQYF.

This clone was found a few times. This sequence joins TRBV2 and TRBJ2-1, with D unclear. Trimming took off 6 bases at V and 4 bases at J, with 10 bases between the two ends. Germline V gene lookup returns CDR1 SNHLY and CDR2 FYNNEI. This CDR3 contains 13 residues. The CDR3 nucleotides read TGTGCCAGCAGCCCGGACGGATACAATGAGCAGTTCTTC. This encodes CASSPDGYNEQFF.

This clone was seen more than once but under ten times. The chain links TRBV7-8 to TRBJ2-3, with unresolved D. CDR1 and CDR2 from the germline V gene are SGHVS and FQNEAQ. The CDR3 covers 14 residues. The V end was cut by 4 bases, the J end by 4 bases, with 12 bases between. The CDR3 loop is CASSWQGRADTQYF. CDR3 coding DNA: TGTGCCAGCAGCTGGCAAGGGCGCGCAGATACGCAGTATTTT.

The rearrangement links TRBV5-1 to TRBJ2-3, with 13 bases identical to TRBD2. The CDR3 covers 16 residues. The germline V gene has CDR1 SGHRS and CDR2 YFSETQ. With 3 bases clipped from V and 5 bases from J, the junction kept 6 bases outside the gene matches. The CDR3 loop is CASSSRTSGSGDTQYF. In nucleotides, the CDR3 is TGCGCCAGCAGCTCAAGGACTAGCGGGAGTGGAGATACGCAGTATTTT. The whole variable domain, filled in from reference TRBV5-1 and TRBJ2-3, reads KAGVTQTPRYLIKTRGQQVTLSCSPISGHRSVSWYQQTPGQGLQFLFEYFSETQRNKGNFPGRFSGRQFSNSRSEMNVSTLELGDSALYLCASSSRTSGSGDTQYFGPGTRLTVL.

The CDR3 coding sequence is TGTGCCACCCCGATGGGACAGGGTACAGATACGCAGTATTTT. Translated: CATPMGQGTDTQYF. The genes are TRBV2 and TRBJ2-3; TRBD1 agrees at 9 bases. There are 14 residues in the CDR3. Trimming took 10 bases from V and 3 from J; bases not matched to a gene: 8. Germline V gives CDR1 SNHLY, CDR2 FYNNEI.

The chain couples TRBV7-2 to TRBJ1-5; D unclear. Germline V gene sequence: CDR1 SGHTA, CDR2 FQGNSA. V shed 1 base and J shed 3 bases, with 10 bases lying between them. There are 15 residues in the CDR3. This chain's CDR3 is CASSLVGQANQPQHF. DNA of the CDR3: TGTGCCAGCAGCTTAGTCGGGCAGGCCAATCAGCCCCAGCATTTT.

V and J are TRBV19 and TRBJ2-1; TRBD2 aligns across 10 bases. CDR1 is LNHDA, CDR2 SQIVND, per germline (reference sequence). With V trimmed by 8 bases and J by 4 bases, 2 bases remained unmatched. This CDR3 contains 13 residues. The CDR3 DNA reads TGTGCCAGTGGGACTAGCGCGTACAATGAGCAGTTCTTC. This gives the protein CASGTSAYNEQFF.

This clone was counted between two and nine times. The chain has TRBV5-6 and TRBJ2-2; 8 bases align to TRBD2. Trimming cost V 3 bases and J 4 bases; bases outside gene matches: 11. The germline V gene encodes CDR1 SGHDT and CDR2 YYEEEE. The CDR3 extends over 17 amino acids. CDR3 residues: CASSWGVAGSGTGELFF. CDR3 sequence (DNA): TGTGCCAGCAGCTGGGGGGTAGCGGGATCGGGCACCGGGGAGCTGTTTTTT. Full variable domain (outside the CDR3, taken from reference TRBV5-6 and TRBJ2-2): DAGVTQSPTHLIKTRGQQVTLRCSPKSGHDTVSWYQQALGQGPQFIFQYYEEEERQRGNFPDRFSGHQFPNYSSELNVNALLLGDSALYLCASSWGVAGSGTGELFFGEGSRLTVL.

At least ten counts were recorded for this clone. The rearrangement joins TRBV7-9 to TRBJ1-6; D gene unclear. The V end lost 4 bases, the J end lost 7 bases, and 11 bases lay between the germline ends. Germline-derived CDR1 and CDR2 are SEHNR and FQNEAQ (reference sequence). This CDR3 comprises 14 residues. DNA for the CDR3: TGTGCCAGCAGCTCCGAGACGGGAAATTCACCCCTCCACTTT. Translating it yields CASSSETGNSPLHF. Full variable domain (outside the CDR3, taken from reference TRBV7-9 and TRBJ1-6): DTGVSQNPRHKITKRGQNVTFRCDPISEHNRLYWYRQTLGQGPEFLTYFQNEAQLEKSRLLSDRFSAERPKGSFSTLEIQRTEQGDSAMYLCASSSETGNSPLHFGNGTRLTVT.

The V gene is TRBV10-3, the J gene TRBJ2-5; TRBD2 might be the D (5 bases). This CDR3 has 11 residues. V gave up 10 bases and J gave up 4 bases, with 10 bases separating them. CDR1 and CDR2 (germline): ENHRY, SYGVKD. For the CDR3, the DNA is TGTGCCACCCGGGAAGGAGAGACCCAGTACTTC. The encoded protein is CATREGETQYF.